The following is a T cell receptor (beta chain) sequence with its context. Its specificity is not known. The data belong to a study of OX40 agonist ivuxolimab in advanced cancers. Study summary: Age averaged about 62 years (range about 23 to 80), and roughly 82% were male. The eligibility criteria allowed prior anti-PD-1, anti-PD-L1 or anti-CTLA-4 therapy, and 30% to 45% had some.

Assay used: immunoSEQ multiplex PCR; TCRdb lists only in-frame clones, some missing. The data hold about 58,000 clones, with approximately 86% observed a single time. Regarding the study as a whole: Clonal expansion from baseline to week 6 occurred in both CD4+ and CD8+ T cells.

The CDR3 length is 18 residues. Looked up from germline, CDR1 is KGHSH and CDR2 is LQKENI. V gave up 3 bases and J gave up 0 bases, with 21 bases separating them. The source is an adult with an advanced solid tumor such as melanoma, head and neck, liver or kidney cancer. The sample was CD4+ or CD8+ T cells sorted from blood, taken in a trial of the OX40 agonist ivuxolimab. The chain joins TRBV18 to TRBJ2-7; TRBD1 might be the D (6 bases). The CDR3 DNA sequence: TGTGCCAGCTCACCCCCCCCCTACAGGGCTACGAGCTCCTACGAGCAGTACTTC. Amino acids: CASSPPPYRATSSYEQYF.